This is a list of T cell receptor beta chains from one sample in a study of CD8 T cells in ankylosing spondylitis. One entry per CDR3 protein results from TCRdb running MiXCR on the 5' RACE reads. The profile shows about 700,000 distinct CDR3 sequences, roughly 19% of them singletons. The sequencing input was blood, either unsorted or a sorted T cell fraction (not recorded which). Source of these receptors: a male donor with ankylosing spondylitis. CDR3s include the opening cysteine and the closing phenylalanine or tryptophan. Each record gives: J gene, V gene, D gene, clone size, CDR3 DNA, CDR3 protein. A D gene is named only where the DNA matches it firmly. The size field is filled for only some rows; it gives once, few, many or a size class.

TRBJ2-7	TRBV5-6	TRBD1	few	TGTGCCAGCAGCTCCATTCCGGGACAGGGCGCCTACGAGCAGTACTTC	CASSSIPGQGAYEQYF
TRBJ1-3	TRBV5-1	TRBD1	NA	TGCGCCAGCAGCTCGACAGGGCTGGAGGACACCATATATTTT	CASSSTGLEDTIYF
TRBJ2-3	TRBV24-1	TRBD2	NA	TGTGCCACCTCGGGGGGGCCCACAGATACGCAGTATTTT	CATSGGPTDTQYF
TRBJ1-5	TRBV5-1	NA	many	TGCGCCAGCAGCTTGGGGGCCAATCAGCCCCAGCATTTT	CASSLGANQPQHF
TRBJ1-1	TRBV6-5	TRBD1	few	TGTGCCAGCAGTTACTTTCGGACAGGGACCACTGAAGCTTTCTTT	CASSYFRTGTTEAFF
TRBJ1-4	TRBV7-2	NA	NA	TGTGCCAGCAGCTTTGGACACCCCCGGGGTAATGAAAAACTGTTTTTT	CASSFGHPRGNEKLFF
TRBJ1-2	TRBV7-2	TRBD1	NA	TGTGCCAGCAGCTCCGGACAGGGGTGGGGCTACACCTTC	CASSSGQGWGYTF
TRBJ1-5	TRBV28	NA	NA	TGTGCCAGCAGACACGGCAGCCGGGGGAATCAGCCCCAGCATTTT	CASRHGSRGNQPQHF
TRBJ2-1	TRBV20-1	NA	NA	TGCAGTGCTAGAGGTACAGGGAATGAGCAGTTCTTC	CSARGTGNEQFF
TRBJ2-1	TRBV29-1	NA	many	TGCAGCGTTGAAGGGCAGGGTAATGAGCAGTTCTTC	CSVEGQGNEQFF
TRBJ2-2	TRBV24-1	NA	few	TGTGCCACCAGTGATTTGAATGGGAGGCACACCGGGGAGCTGTTTTTT	CATSDLNGRHTGELFF